This TCR beta chain was profiled in a study of cytomegalovirus exposure and HLA in healthy donors. This clone was counted a few times. Its cognate antigen is unknown. The study, taken as a whole, reports: With further analysis later on, most CMV-associated TCR beta chains appeared HLA-restricted. Association of approximately 18,000 TCR beta sequences with HLA alleles was found at 0.05 false discovery rate in a later analysis.

Deletions cut 1 base from V and 8 bases from J, with 10 bases between. The CDR3 sequence is 13 residues long. Per the germline V gene, CDR1 is SGDLS and CDR2 is YYNGEE. Primers: 60 Vbeta forward and 13 Jbeta reverse. Using immunoSEQ multiplex PCR, the repertoire was profiled, and TCRdb retains in-frame clones only, with some absent. The profile shows around 160,000 clones, over 60% of them singletons. The sequenced material came from PBMCs. The chain carries TRBV9 and TRBJ2-1; D is unclear. This TCR came from a woman between 18 and 30 years old in good health and CMV-seronegative. CDR3 coding DNA: TGTGCCAGCAGCGTAAATGGGCCGGATGAGCAGTTCTTC. This gives the protein CASSVNGPDEQFF.